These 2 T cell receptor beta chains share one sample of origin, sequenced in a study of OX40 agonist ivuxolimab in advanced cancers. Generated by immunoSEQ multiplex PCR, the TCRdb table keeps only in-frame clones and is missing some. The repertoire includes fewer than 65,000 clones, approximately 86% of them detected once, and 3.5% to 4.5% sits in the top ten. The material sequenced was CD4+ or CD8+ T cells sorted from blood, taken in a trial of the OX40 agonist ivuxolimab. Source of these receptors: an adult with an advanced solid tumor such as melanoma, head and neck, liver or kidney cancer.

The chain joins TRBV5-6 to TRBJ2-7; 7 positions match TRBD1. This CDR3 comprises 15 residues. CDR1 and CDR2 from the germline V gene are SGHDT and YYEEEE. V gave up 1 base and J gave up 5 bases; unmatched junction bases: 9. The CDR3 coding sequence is TGTGCCAGCAGCTTGCCTAGACAGGGTCGGAACGAGCAGTACTTC. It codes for CASSLPRQGRNEQYF.

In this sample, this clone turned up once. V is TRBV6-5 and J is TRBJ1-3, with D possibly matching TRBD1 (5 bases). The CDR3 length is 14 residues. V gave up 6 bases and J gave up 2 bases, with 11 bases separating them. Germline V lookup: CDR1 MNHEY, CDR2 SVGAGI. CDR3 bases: TGTGCCAGCAGCGCCCGGGACGCTGGAAACACCATATATTTT. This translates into CASSARDAGNTIYF.